The following is a T cell receptor (beta chain) sequence with its context. Its antigen remains unidentified. Base qualities are not recorded, but no much larger clone differs from it by a single base. Library method: PCR. Sequencing took place on an Illumina HiSeq 2500. Molecular barcoding was employed in the preparation of TCR libraries, with unique molecular identifiers being used to normalize TCRbeta repertoire quantification. The raw public data were reprocessed by TCRdb itself: fastp quality trimming at Q25, MiXCR clonotype calling, in-frame beta chains only. Each CDR3 protein gets just one entry, which takes the most common genes and DNA from the rows behind it. The sample contains about 310,000 distinct CDR3 sequences, more than 20% of them found a single time. The ten largest account for approximately 11% of the sample. The germline V gene (reference sequence) yields MNHEY for CDR1 and SMNVEV for CDR2. Relative to germline, V is missing 6 bases and J is missing 1 base, with 15 bases of the junction outside any gene match. The CDR3 numbers 18 residues from cysteine through phenylalanine. CDR3 DNA only is kept here, 54 bases in frame from base 1.

The data were obtained in a study of T-cell reconstitution after alpha-beta-depleted transplantation in children listed by TCRdb under 2016. In the study overall: The study quantitatively tracked T-cell immune reconstitution after TCRalphabeta/CD19-depleted allogeneic hematopoietic cell transplantation in children using TCR repertoire profiling. Overall study results and their limits: In some patients, the high TCRbeta diversity seen at day 60 was put down to recipient T cells and intrathymic progenitors that had survived conditioning. Over the following months the frequencies of hyperexpanded clones went down, and after one year T-cell counts and TCRbeta diversity were mostly credited to newly produced T cells. The apparently early recovery of alphabetaT-cell counts about two months after transplant reportedly depended on only several hundred rapidly expanded clones that came from non-depleted graft cells.

The label giving this sample's treatment or condition can be read as: allogeneic hematopoietic cell transplantation with graft depleted of TCRalphabeta T cells and CD19 B cells. The transplant recipients were children given TCRalphabeta/CD19-depleted allogeneic hematopoietic cell grafts. In this chain, TRBV27 is recombined with TRBJ1-1, with 9 junctional bases fitting TRBD1. The sequence was obtained from a male patient aged 10 to 17 who had a stem cell transplant for acute lymphoblastic leukemia, so the T cells may come from the graft donor. Material: PBMCs, mostly from graft donor cells, obtained 180 days after TCRalphabeta/CD19-depleted stem cell transplant. The bases read TGTGCCAGCAGAGTTTTTGGAACAGGGGGCCCCTCGAACACTGAAGCTTTCTTT. Its protein product is CASRVFGTGGPSNTEAFF.